The clone carrying this T cell receptor (beta chain) was counted once. This record belongs to a study of T cell responses to AZD1222 COVID-19 vaccine. Clones were sequenced by immunoSEQ multiplex PCR, and TCRdb holds only the in-frame ones, with some missing. Of around 180,000 clones listed, 87% are singletons. This CDR3 has 15 amino acids. CDR1 is SGHTA and CDR2 is FQGNSA in the germline V gene. V shed 5 bases and J 10 bases; nucleotides not matched to a gene: 8. The chain combines TRBV7-2 with TRBJ1-6; 10 bases agree with TRBD1. The sequences come from peripheral blood, collected on day 0 of AZD1222 vaccination. The TCR was taken from an adult in good health. The CDR3 sequence: CASSPTRTGGSPLHF. CDR3 DNA sequence: TGTGCCAGCAGCCCAACAAGGACAGGGGGATCACCCCTCCACTTT.